One and the same sample provided the 2 T cell receptor beta chains below, sequenced in a study of blood T cell repertoires in COVID-19. TCRdb keeps only in-frame clones here, not all; method: immunoSEQ multiplex PCR. Among a few hundred thousand clones, about four fifths were seen once, and the ten largest hold roughly 3%. Specimen: peripheral blood. These receptors all stem from a young woman who had recovered from COVID-19.

The CDR3 DNA follows: TGTGCCAGCAGTCTTTACAGGTCTACCTACAATGAGCAGTTCTTC. This translates into CASSLYRSTYNEQFF. The chain couples TRBV5-6 to TRBJ2-1, with a possible D match to TRBD1 (5 bases). The CDR3 is made up of 15 amino acids. The ends were cut back, 5 bases at V and 2 bases at J, with 14 bases in the middle. Per germline, CDR1 SGHDT and CDR2 YYEEEE.

This clone was seen once. The chain links TRBV5-1 to TRBJ2-1, with D uncertain. The V gene's germline CDR1 is SGHRS and CDR2 YFSETQ. V shed 2 bases and J shed 7 bases, with 13 bases lying between them. The CDR3 sequence is 14 residues long. The CDR3 region is CASSFHRKWNEQFF. CDR3 nucleotide sequence: TGCGCCAGCAGCTTCCACAGAAAGTGGAATGAGCAGTTCTTC.